This TCR beta chain was observed in a study of shared clonotypes between healthy human individuals. Background on the study: Per-donor plates numbered three CD4 naive, three CD4 memory, two CD8 naive and one CD8 memory.

V trimming: 4 bases; J trimming: 7 bases; junction bases outside the gene matches: 7. The CDR3 runs to 15 residues. From germline, CDR1 is SGHNT and CDR2 YYREEE (reference sequence). Genomic DNA (from each subset) was split evenly across several immunoSEQ plates. This table comes from immunoSEQ multiplex PCR, and its TCRdb copy is limited to in-frame clones, with some not included. This sample yields approximately 2,300,000 clones, of which less than 95% are seen a single time; 0.37% belongs to the top ten. V and J are TRBV5-4 and TRBJ1-4; 10 bases map to TRBD1. Specimen: naive CD4+ T cells from PBMCs. As for subset: CD45RA+ positively selected. The sequence came from a man aged 18 to 30 in good health. Some clones in this sample may be carry-over from other donors' samples. The CDR3, as DNA: TGTGCCAGCAGCAGGGGAGGGACAGGGGTTGAAAAACTGTTTTTT. Its translation is CASSRGGTGVEKLFF.